The source of this T cell receptor (beta chain) is a study of shared clonotypes between healthy human individuals. Only in-frame clones appear in the TCRdb table, and some are missing; sequencing was by immunoSEQ multiplex PCR. This table holds about 450,000 clones, roughly 85% found once. This CDR3 is 15 amino acids long. Germline trimming cut 3 bases from V and 6 bases from J; bases unmatched to any gene: 8. The germline V gene encodes CDR1 KGHSH and CDR2 LQKENI. This chain connects TRBV18 to TRBJ2-7; 10 bases map to TRBD2. This TCR derives from a woman in her thirties or forties in good health. Some clones in this sample may be carry-over from other donors' samples. The material sequenced was PBMCs. The CDR3 loop is CASSPPLAGAGEQYF. The CDR3, as DNA: TGTGCCAGCTCACCTCCGCTAGCGGGGGCCGGCGAGCAGTACTTC.